Included here is one T cell receptor beta chain sequence, with context. This record comes from a study of T cell responses to AZD1222 COVID-19 vaccine. Assay used: immunoSEQ multiplex PCR; TCRdb lists only in-frame clones, some missing. The sample holds approximately 90,000 clones; approximately 88% are singletons and the top ten take about 3.9%. CDR1 is SGHDT, CDR2 YYEEEE, per germline. CDR3 size: 14 residues. Trimming stripped 3 bases from V and 5 bases from J, with 13 bases between. Sample: peripheral blood, taken on day 0 of AZD1222 vaccination. The genes are TRBV5-6 and TRBJ2-3; weak D call: TRBD2 (5 bases). The origin of this receptor is an adult in good health. The CDR3 reads CASSSIGSGDTQYF. CDR3 nucleotides: TGTGCCAGCAGCTCCATAGGGAGTGGAGATACGCAGTATTTT.